The next 22 T cell receptor beta chains were all read from a single sample in a study of radiotherapy plus CTLA-4 blockade in lung cancer. Clones were sequenced by immunoSEQ multiplex PCR, and TCRdb holds only the in-frame ones, with some missing. Altogether 40,000 to 45,000 clones are present, 60% to 80% being singletons, with the ten largest covering just over 9.5%. The specimen was peripheral blood, collected from a patient treated with radiotherapy plus ipilimumab. The receptors originated from a human donor with non-small cell lung cancer who had stable disease on radiotherapy plus ipilimumab.

This sequence joins TRBV11-2 and TRBJ2-1, with 8 bases matching TRBD1. Trimming cost V 5 bases and J 10 bases; bases outside gene matches: 1. Per germline, CDR1 SGHAT and CDR2 FQNNGV. The CDR3 runs to 11 residues. The CDR3 region is CASSRTGEQFF. As DNA, the CDR3 is TGTGCCAGCAGCCGGACAGGGGAGCAGTTCTTC.

The gene calls are TRBV7-2 and TRBJ2-3; TRBD1 aligns across 8 bases. This CDR3 is 13 amino acids long. CDR1 and CDR2 from the germline V gene are SGHTA and FQGNSA. V lost 5 bases to trimming and J lost 8 bases; unmatched junction nucleotides: 6. CDR3 DNA sequence: TGTGCCAGCAGCCCGGACGACAGGGGTACGCAGTATTTT. Protein: CASSPDDRGTQYF.

J is TRBJ2-3 and V is TRBV21-1; TRBD2 was called by the table and not checked on the DNA. TRBV21-1 is a listed pseudogene. The CDR3 runs 17 residues. CDR3: CASSKVLLVIWTDTQYF. The CDR3 DNA reads TGTGCCAGCAGCAAAGTACTACTTGTGATCTGGACAGATACGCAGTATTTT.

This chain links TRBV4-1 with TRBJ1-1; 9 bases align to TRBD1. V was clipped by 2 bases and J by 8 bases; unmatched bases: 12. The CDR3 sequence is 16 residues long. The germline V gene has CDR1 MGHRA and CDR2 YSYEKL. CDR3 DNA: TGCGCCAGCAGCCAACCTGGACAGGGGTTCCCCGTAGAAGCTTTCTTT. Amino acids: CASSQPGQGFPVEAFF.

The J gene is TRBJ2-5, the V gene TRBV5-6; D might be TRBD1 (5 bases). With the DNA end fitting TRBJ2-7 better, the J assignment may be wrong. CDR3 length: 14 amino acids. Germline V gives CDR1 SGHDT, CDR2 YYEEEE. CDR3 region: CASSPPQGTYEQYF. Written as DNA, the CDR3 is TGTGCCAGCAGCCCTCCTCAGGGCACCTACGAGCAGTACTTC.

This clone was detected a few times. The chain is built from TRBV4-2 and TRBJ2-7; TRBD1 matches at 7 bases. V dropped 4 bases and J dropped 2; count of bases not matched to a gene: 8. Germline V gene lookup returns CDR1 LGHNA and CDR2 YNFKEQ. The CDR3 contains 15 residues. DNA of the CDR3: TGTGCCAGCAGCCTTGGCCGGGACAGACCCTACGAGCAGTACTTC. It codes for CASSLGRDRPYEQYF.

This clone has a handful of counts. CDR3 bases: TGCGCCAGCAGTGACGGGACAGGGACAAATGGCTACACCTTC. Translating it yields CASSDGTGTNGYTF. This chain joins TRBV10-1 and TRBJ1-2; 9 bases match TRBD1. The V gene end was trimmed by 3 bases and the J gene end by 6 bases; junction bases not matched to a gene: 5. CDR3 length: 14 residues. The V gene's germline CDR1 is WNHNN and CDR2 SYGVQD (reference sequence).

This chain joins TRBV9 and TRBJ1-3, with 11 nucleotides matching TRBD1. V lost 0 bases and J lost 4; bases outside the gene matches: 0. The CDR3 runs to 15 residues. Germline V lookup: CDR1 SGDLS, CDR2 YYNGEE. The CDR3 protein is CASSVGTGGGNTIYF. The CDR3 bases are TGTGCCAGCAGCGTAGGGACAGGGGGCGGAAACACCATATATTTT.

The chain carries TRBV6-6 and TRBJ1-5, with TRBD1 as a possible D gene (5 bases). Trimming removed 6 bases from V and 2 bases from J, with 17 bases in between. The CDR3 totals 16 residues. Germline CDR1 and CDR2: MNHNY and SVGAGI (reference sequence). The CDR3 DNA reads as TGTGCCAGCAGGGGCGGGGCAGCGGGGCGCAATCAGCCCCAGCATTTT. It translates to CASRGGAAGRNQPQHF.

The V call is TRBV6-5, the J call TRBJ2-1; TRBD1 matches at 9 bases. CDR3 length: 14 amino acids. In germline, CDR1 is MNHEY, CDR2 SVGAGI. V lost 6 bases and J lost 6; bases outside the gene matches: 6. Written as DNA, the CDR3 is TGTGCCAGCAGACCCTCGGACAGGGGCAATGAGCAGTTCTTC. Residues: CASRPSDRGNEQFF.

This clone was observed a single time. The CDR3 loop reads CASSLQGNEKLFF. For the CDR3, the DNA is TGCGCCAGCAGCTTACAGGGTAATGAAAAACTGTTTTTT. The chain links TRBV5-1 to TRBJ1-4; TRBD1 is a possible D gene (6 bases). V was trimmed by 2 bases and J by 4 bases, leaving 6 bases between them. CDR1 is SGHRS and CDR2 is YFSETQ in the germline V gene. The CDR3 spans 13 residues.

There are a few counts of this clone. V usage is TRBV29-1 and J usage is TRBJ1-1, with 8 bases aligning to TRBD1. The ends lost 5 bases at V and 5 bases at J; junction bases unmatched: 7. This CDR3 is built from 13 residues. Per germline, CDR1 SQVTM and CDR2 ANQGSEA. DNA of the CDR3: TGCAGCGTTACGTCAGGGGGCTTTACTGAAGCTTTCTTT. Protein product: CSVTSGGFTEAFF.

V is TRBV7-9 and J is TRBJ2-3; D is uncertain. The CDR3 is 13 residues long. V dropped 5 bases and J dropped 4 bases, with 10 bases sitting between them. Germline CDR1 reads SEHNR; CDR2 reads FQNEAQ (reference sequence). CDR3 in DNA: TGTGCCAGCAGCCCCTACCTAGCAGATACGCAGTATTTT. Protein sequence: CASSPYLADTQYF. Complete variable domain (other parts from reference TRBV7-9 and TRBJ2-3): DTGVSQNPRHKITKRGQNVTFRCDPISEHNRLYWYRQTLGQGPEFLTYFQNEAQLEKSRLLSDRFSAERPKGSFSTLEIQRTEQGDSAMYLCASSPYLADTQYFGPGTRLTVL.

The rearrangement links TRBV6-1 to TRBJ2-7; D gene uncertain. The V gene's germline CDR1 is MNHNS and CDR2 SASEGT. The CDR3 totals 12 residues. Trimming stripped 2 bases from V and 9 bases from J, with 11 bases between. The CDR3 DNA reads TGTGCCAGCAGTGAACAGGTTTTAGGGCAGTACTTC. It codes for CASSEQVLGQYF.

The chain employs TRBV15 and TRBJ1-5; 11 positions agree with TRBD1. CDR1 LNHNV and CDR2 YYDKDF come from the germline V gene (reference sequence). The junction had 11 bases not matched to a gene; V was cut back by 1 base and J by 9 bases. CDR3 length equals 17 residues. CDR3 DNA: TGTGCCACCAGCAGAGGCGGGGACAGGGGGTCTTACCGGCCCCAGCATTTT. The encoded protein is CATSRGGDRGSYRPQHF.

CDR3 protein: CASSVGQMDNEQFF. The CDR3 coding sequence is TGTGCCAGCAGCGTGGGACAGATGGACAATGAGCAGTTCTTC. The V and J genes are TRBV11-3 and TRBJ2-1; 7 bases are a match to TRBD1. Losses at the gene ends were 5 bases for V and 5 bases for J; bases not matched to a gene: 6. The CDR3 is 14 residues long. In germline, CDR1 is SGHNT, CDR2 YENEEA.

This clone has just one count. J is TRBJ1-2 and V is TRBV5-1; TRBD1 is a possible D gene (6 bases). V lost 3 bases to trimming and J lost 8 bases, with 14 bases between them. Germline loops: CDR1 SGHRS, CDR2 YFSETQ. This CDR3 spans 13 amino acids. CDR3 sequence reads: CASSSQQGRGYTF. The CDR3 region has the DNA TGCGCCAGCAGCTCACAACAGGGTCGGGGCTACACCTTC.

The chain combines TRBV4-2 with TRBJ2-1, with D possibly matching TRBD1 (5 bases). V lost 4 bases and J lost 12, with 22 bases in between. The germline V gene encodes CDR1 LGHNA and CDR2 YNFKEQ. The CDR3 is 15 amino acids. Here the CDR3 reads CASSPVYQGFIGQFF. CDR3 nucleotides: TGTGCCAGCAGCCCCGTTTACCAGGGTTTCATCGGGCAGTTCTTC.

V gene TRBV5-1 combines with J gene TRBJ2-7; D ambiguous. There are 15 residues in the CDR3. The V end lost 4 bases, the J end lost 0 bases, and 14 bases lay between the germline ends. Germline V CDR1 and CDR2: SGHRS, YFSETQ. This CDR3 reads CASSLLGTSSYEQYF. The DNA of the CDR3 is TGCGCCAGCAGCCTGCTGGGCACCTCCTCCTACGAGCAGTACTTC.

This clone was picked up a small number of times. The chain employs TRBV7-3 and TRBJ2-1, with TRBD1 matching over 8 bases. The CDR3 has 13 amino acids. Trimming removed 2 bases from V and 13 bases from J; junction bases left unmatched: 7. CDR1 is SGHTA and CDR2 is FQGTGA in the germline V gene. The CDR3 spells CASSLSGGVFQFF. CDR3 bases: TGTGCCAGCAGCTTATCAGGGGGCGTGTTTCAGTTCTTC. The variable domain in full, completed from reference TRBV7-3 and TRBJ2-1, reads GAGVSQTPSNKVTEKGKYVELRCDPISGHTALYWYRQSLGQGPEFLIYFQGTGAADDSGLPNDRFFAVRPEGSVSTLKIQRTERGDSAVYLCASSLSGGVFQFFGPGTRLTVL.

The chain employs TRBV6-1 and TRBJ1-6, with 9 nucleotides matching TRBD1. The germline CDR1 and CDR2 sequences are MNHNS and SASEGT. This CDR3 contains 15 residues. With 5 bases clipped from V and 10 bases from J, the junction kept 9 bases outside the gene matches. The CDR3 DNA sequence: TGTGCCAGCAGTCCCTGGACAGGGGAGGGATCACCCCTCCACTTT. Its protein is CASSPWTGEGSPLHF.

J is TRBJ2-3 and V is TRBV5-4; 10 positions match TRBD2. The junction had 9 bases not matched to a gene; V was cut back by 4 bases and J by 7 bases. CDR1 and CDR2 from the germline V gene are SGHNT and YYREEE (reference sequence). The length of the CDR3 is 15 residues. CDR3: CASSIPGLAANTQYF. CDR3 sequence (DNA): TGTGCCAGCAGCATCCCCGGACTAGCGGCGAATACGCAGTATTTT. Looking up the rest from reference TRBV5-4 and TRBJ2-3 gives the full variable domain: ETGVTQSPTHLIKTRGQQVTLRCSSQSGHNTVSWYQQALGQGPQFIFQYYREEENGRGNFPPRFSGLQFPNYSSELNVNALELDDSALYLCASSIPGLAANTQYFGPGTRLTVL.